These 8 T cell receptor beta chains were sequenced from one sample in a study of T cells in Graves' hyperthyroidism and ophthalmopathy. Researchers amplified the TCR beta CDR3 regions from RNA transcripts. The TCR CDR3 first-round RT-PCR relied on the HTBI primer set. Via MiXCR, TCRdb re-called the multiplex PCR reads, giving one row per CDR3 protein. Of over 700,000 distinct CDR3 sequences in the sample, about 38% were seen once. The sample comprised blood. The source is a young man with Graves' hyperthyroidism.

The chain has TRBV20-1 and TRBJ2-2, with D perhaps matching TRBD2 (6 bases). Trimming cost V 3 bases and J 0 bases, with 8 bases left between them. CDR3 length equals 14 residues. Germline V gives CDR1 DFQATT, CDR2 SNEGSKA (reference sequence). The CDR3 reads CSASWGANTGELFF. CDR3 nucleotides: TGCAGTGCTAGTTGGGGGGCGAACACCGGGGAGCTGTTTTTT.

This clonotype turned up a few times. At one end the junction does not follow the germline gene, possibly because of a read error. The chain uses TRBV25-1 and TRBJ1-6, with D tentatively TRBD1 (6 bases). Germline CDR1 and CDR2: MGHDK and SYGVNS. The CDR3 is 14 residues long. The CDR3: CASSEQGGNSPLHF. In DNA form, the CDR3 reads TGCGCCAGCAGCGAACAGGGTGGTAATTCACCCCTCCACTTT. The full variable domain, its missing parts supplied by reference TRBV25-1 and TRBJ1-6, is EADIYQTPRYLVIGTGKKITLECSQTMGHDKMYWYQQDPGMELHLIHYSYGVNSTEKGDLSSESTVSRIRTEHFPLTLESARPSHTSQYLCASSEQGGNSPLHFGNGTRLTVT.

The chain employs TRBV12-3 or TRBV12-4 and TRBJ1-2; 12 positions agree with TRBD1. V was pared by 8 bases and J by 8 bases, with 15 bases of the junction left unmatched. The CDR3 sequence is 16 residues long. The CDR3 here is CASSSWGTGGREGYTF. The CDR3 coding sequence is TGTGCCAGCTCCTCGTGGGGGACAGGGGGCCGGGAAGGCTACACCTTC.

On this clonotype itself: Given a much more abundant clone one base away, this may be a read error. Here the CDR3 reads CAIAGQRSGANVLTF. The CDR3 region has the DNA TGTGCCATAGCGGGCCAACGCTCTGGGGCCAACGTCCTGACTTTC. The chain recombines TRBV10-3 with TRBJ2-6, with a tentative D call TRBD2 (6 bases). CDR3 length: 15 residues. Deletions cut 9 bases from V and 0 bases from J, with 12 bases between. Germline V gene sequence: CDR1 ENHRY, CDR2 SYGVKD.

In this sample, this clonotype turned up a few times. This chain uses TRBV12-3 or TRBV12-4 with TRBJ1-5; TRBD1 matches 7 bases. After removal of 4 bases from V and 9 bases from J, the junction contained 9 bases not matched to a gene. This CDR3 has 14 amino acids. The CDR3 reads CASSSTGEGGPQHF. CDR3 nucleotide sequence: TGTGCCAGCAGTTCTACAGGGGAGGGAGGGCCCCAGCATTTT.

This clonotype appeared many times. At one of its ends the junction is not consistent with the germline gene, which may arise from a read error. The J gene is TRBJ2-5, the V gene TRBV6-6; D not certain. CDR1 and CDR2 (germline): MNHNY, SVGAGI (reference sequence). The CDR3 has 12 amino acids. CDR3 residues: CASRYPGETQYF. CDR3 nucleotides: TGTGCCAGCCGTTACCCCGGGGAGACCCAGTACTTC.

The CDR3 region has the DNA TGTGCCACCGAAGAGGGGGCAGACTATGGCTACACCTTC. Its protein product is CATEEGADYGYTF. This chain joins TRBV19 and TRBJ1-2; 7 nucleotides agree with TRBD1. Germline CDR1 reads LNHDA; CDR2 reads SQIVND (reference sequence). This CDR3 has 13 residues. Trimming at V came to 10 bases and at J to 3 bases, leaving 8 bases not matched to a gene.

The table lists this clonotype with a few counts. V usage is TRBV19 and J usage is TRBJ2-7; TRBD1 might be the D (6 bases). Germline V CDR1 and CDR2: LNHDA, SQIVND (reference sequence). This CDR3 comprises 16 residues. Trimming stripped 3 bases from V and 6 bases from J, with 21 bases between. CDR3 in amino acids: CASSMPVAGTLGEQYF. The CDR3 nucleotides read TGTGCCAGTAGTATGCCGGTCGCCGGGACACTTGGCGAGCAGTACTTC.